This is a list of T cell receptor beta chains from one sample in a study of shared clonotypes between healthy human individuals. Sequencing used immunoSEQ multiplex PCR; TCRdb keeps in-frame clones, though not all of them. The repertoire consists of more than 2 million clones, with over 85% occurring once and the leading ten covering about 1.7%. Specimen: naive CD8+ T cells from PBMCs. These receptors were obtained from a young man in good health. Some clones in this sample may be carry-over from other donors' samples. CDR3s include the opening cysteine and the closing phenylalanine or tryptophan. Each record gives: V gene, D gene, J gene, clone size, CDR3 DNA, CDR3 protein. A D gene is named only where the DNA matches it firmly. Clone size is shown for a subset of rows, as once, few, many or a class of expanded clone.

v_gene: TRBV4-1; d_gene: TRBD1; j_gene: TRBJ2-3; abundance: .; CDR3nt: TGCGCCAGCAGCCTCCGGGACAGGGTTGAGGTTGGGGGAGATACGCAGTATTTT; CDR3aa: CASSLRDRVEVGGDTQYF
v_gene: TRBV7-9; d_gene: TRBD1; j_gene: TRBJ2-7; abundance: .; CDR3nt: TGTGCCAGCAGCTTATGGGCAGGGGGACCGGACGAGCAGTACTTC; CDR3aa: CASSLWAGGPDEQYF
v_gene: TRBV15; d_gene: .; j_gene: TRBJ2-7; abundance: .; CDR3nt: TGTGCCACCAGCAGAGAACCGGGACGGGTAATCTACGAGCAGTACTTC; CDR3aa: CATSREPGRVIYEQYF
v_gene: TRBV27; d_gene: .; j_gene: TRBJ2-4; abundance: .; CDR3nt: TGTGCCAGCAGCTCCTCCTACTCACAGGCGGGCATTCAGTACTTC; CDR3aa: CASSSSYSQAGIQYF
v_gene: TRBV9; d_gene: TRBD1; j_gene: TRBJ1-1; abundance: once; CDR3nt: TGTGCCAGCAGCGGAAGACAGGGGAAGAACACTGAAGCTTTCTTT; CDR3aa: CASSGRQGKNTEAFF
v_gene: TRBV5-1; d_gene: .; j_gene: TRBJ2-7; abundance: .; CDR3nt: TGCGCCAGCAGCTTGGCGCAGGGTGCATCCTACGAGCAGTACTTC; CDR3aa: CASSLAQGASYEQYF
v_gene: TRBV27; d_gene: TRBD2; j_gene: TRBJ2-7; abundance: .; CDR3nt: TGTGCCAGCAGTCCGTCGACTAGCGGGGGAACCTACGAGCAGTACTTC; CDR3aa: CASSPSTSGGTYEQYF
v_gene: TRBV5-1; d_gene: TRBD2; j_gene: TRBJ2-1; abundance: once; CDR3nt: TGCGCCAGCAGCTCACCCGACGGGGGGAGGCTAGCGGACTACAATGAGCAGTTCTTC; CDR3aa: CASSSPDGGRLADYNEQFF
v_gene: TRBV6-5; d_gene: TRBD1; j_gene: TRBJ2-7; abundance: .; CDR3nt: TGTGCCAGCAGCCCGGACAGGGCCTACGAGCAGTACTTC; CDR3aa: CASSPDRAYEQYF
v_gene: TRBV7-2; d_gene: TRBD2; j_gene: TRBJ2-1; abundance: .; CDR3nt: TGTGCCAGCAGCTCTTTAGCGGGAGGGAGGAATGAGCAGTTCTTC; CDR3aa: CASSSLAGGRNEQFF
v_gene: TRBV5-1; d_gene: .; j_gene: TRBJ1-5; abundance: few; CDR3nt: TGCGCCAGCAGCTTCGGAGGGGAACAGCCCCAGCATTTT; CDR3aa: CASSFGGEQPQHF
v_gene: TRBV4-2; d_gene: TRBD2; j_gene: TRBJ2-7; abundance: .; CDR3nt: TGTGCCAGCAGCCAAGGACTAGCGGTATCCTACGAGCAGTACTTC; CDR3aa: CASSQGLAVSYEQYF
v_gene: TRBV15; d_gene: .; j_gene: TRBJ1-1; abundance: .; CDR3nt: TGTGCCACCAGCTTGGGGCACAACACTGAAGCTTTCTTT; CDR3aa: CATSLGHNTEAFF
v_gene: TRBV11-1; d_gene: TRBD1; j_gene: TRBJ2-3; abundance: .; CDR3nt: TGTGCCAGCAGCTCCCTGACAGGGTCCACAGATACGCAGTATTTT; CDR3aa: CASSSLTGSTDTQYF
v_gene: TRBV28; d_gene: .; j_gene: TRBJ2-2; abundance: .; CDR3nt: TGTGCCAGCAGTTTTCGTAACGGGGAGCTGTTTTTT; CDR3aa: CASSFRNGELFF
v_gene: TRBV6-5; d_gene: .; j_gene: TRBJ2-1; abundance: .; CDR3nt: TGTGCCAGCAGTTCCCTGACAGTCGTGGGCTACAATGAGCAGTTCTTC; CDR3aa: CASSSLTVVGYNEQFF
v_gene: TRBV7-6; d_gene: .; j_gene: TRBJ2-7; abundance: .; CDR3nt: TGTGCCAGCAGCTTAGGCGGGGCGGGTGAGCAGTACTTC; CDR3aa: CASSLGGAGEQYF
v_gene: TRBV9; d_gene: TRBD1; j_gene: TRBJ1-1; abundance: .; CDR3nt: TGTGCCAGCAGCGTCTCCGGGACAGGGATGACTGAAGCTTTCTTT; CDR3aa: CASSVSGTGMTEAFF
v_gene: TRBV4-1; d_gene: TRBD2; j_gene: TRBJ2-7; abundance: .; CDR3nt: TGCGCCAGCAGCCAAGATCGGACTAGCGGGAGGGCCGTCTACGAGCAGTACTTC; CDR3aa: CASSQDRTSGRAVYEQYF
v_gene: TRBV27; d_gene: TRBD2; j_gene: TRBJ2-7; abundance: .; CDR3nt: TGTGCCAGCAGTTCCCGTACCGGGACTAGCGGGTCGAGATACTACGAGCAGTACTTC; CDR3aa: CASSSRTGTSGSRYYEQYF
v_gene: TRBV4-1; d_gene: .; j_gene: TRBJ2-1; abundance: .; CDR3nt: TGCGCCAGCAGCCCGGGGGGCCTCTCATACGAACAGTTCTTC; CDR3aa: CASSPGGLSYEQFF
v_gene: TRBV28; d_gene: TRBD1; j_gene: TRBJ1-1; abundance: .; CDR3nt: TGTGCCAGCAGGCTAGGGGAGGGGGCGGTCACTGAAGCTTTCTTT; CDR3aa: CASRLGEGAVTEAFF
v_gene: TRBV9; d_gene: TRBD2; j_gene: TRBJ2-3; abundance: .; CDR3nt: TGTGCCAGCAGCACTCCTACTAGCGGGGTTGTCACAGATACGCAGTATTTT; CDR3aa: CASSTPTSGVVTDTQYF
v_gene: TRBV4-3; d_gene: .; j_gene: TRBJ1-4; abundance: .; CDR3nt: TGCGCCAGCAGCCAAGATGGCGAGGGCTTAAATGAAAAACTGTTTTTT; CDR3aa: CASSQDGEGLNEKLFF
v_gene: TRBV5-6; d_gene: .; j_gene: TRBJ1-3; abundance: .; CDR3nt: TGTGCCAGCAGCTTGTTGCCCCCTCAGGACATGAGGGACACCATATATTTT; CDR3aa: CASSLLPPQDMRDTIYF
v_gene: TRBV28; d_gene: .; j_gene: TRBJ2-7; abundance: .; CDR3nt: TGTGCCAGCAGTTTAACCCCAGGACACGAGCAGTACTTC; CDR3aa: CASSLTPGHEQYF
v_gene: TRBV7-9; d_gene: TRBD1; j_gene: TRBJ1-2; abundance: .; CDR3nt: TGTGCCAGCAGCCAATCACTTTGGGACAGTGACTATGGCTACACCTTC; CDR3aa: CASSQSLWDSDYGYTF
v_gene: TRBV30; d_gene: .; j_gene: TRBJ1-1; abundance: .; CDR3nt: TGTGCCTGGAGTGGGGGGAACACTGAAGCTTTCTTT; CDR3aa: CAWSGGNTEAFF
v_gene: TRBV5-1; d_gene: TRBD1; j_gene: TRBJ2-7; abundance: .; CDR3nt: TGCGCCAGCAGCTTGGGGCCAGGGGGCGCCTCTAACGAGCAGTACTTC; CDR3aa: CASSLGPGGASNEQYF
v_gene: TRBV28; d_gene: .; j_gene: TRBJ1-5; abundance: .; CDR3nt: TGTGCCAGCAGAAAACGGGGAGAGGGCAATCAGCCCCAGCATTTT; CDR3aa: CASRKRGEGNQPQHF
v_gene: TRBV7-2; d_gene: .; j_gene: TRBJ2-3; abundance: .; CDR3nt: TGTGCCAGCAGCTTCTTTATCGGCGGGAGCACAGATACGCAGTATTTT; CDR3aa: CASSFFIGGSTDTQYF
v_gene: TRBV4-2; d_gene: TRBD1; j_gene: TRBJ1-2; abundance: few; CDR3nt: TGTGCCAGCAGCCAAGAGAAGGGGGCTGGGTATGGCTACACCTTC; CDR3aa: CASSQEKGAGYGYTF
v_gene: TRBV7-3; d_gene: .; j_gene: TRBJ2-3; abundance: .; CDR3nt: TGTGCCAGCAGCTTGGGCGGAAGAGTATTAAGGACAGATACGCAGTATTTT; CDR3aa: CASSLGGRVLRTDTQYF